This is a list of T cell receptor beta chains from one sample in a study of blood T cell repertoires in COVID-19. Sequencing used immunoSEQ multiplex PCR; TCRdb keeps in-frame clones, though not all of them. The data hold 150,000 to 200,000 clones, with 86% observed a single time. The specimen was PBMCs or T cells enriched from blood (not recorded which). Receptor source: a woman aged 25 to 39 who had recovered from COVID-19. The CDR3 runs from the conserved cysteine through the conserved F or W. Fields, in order: V gene, D gene, clone size, J gene, CDR3 DNA, CDR3 protein. The D gene is left open where the match is weak. Clone size is stated in some rows and not others, as once, few, many or a class when expanded.

>TRBV6-1|.|.|TRBJ2-1
TGTGCCAGCAGTGAAGTGTGGTCCGTCCTGGCGTTCTTC
CASSEVWSVLAFF
>TRBV7-2|TRBD2|.|TRBJ2-1
TGTGCCAGCAGCTTTATAGCGGGAGGGTACAATGAGCAGTTCTTC
CASSFIAGGYNEQFF
>TRBV5-1|.|once|TRBJ1-1
TGCGCCAGCAGCTCCACGGGGGGGCGCTCTGCCAGCCGGGAAGCTTTCTTT
CASSSTGGRSASREAFF
>TRBV19|.|.|TRBJ2-3
TGTGCCAGTAGTATAAGGTCAGCTAGCGGCACAGATACGCAGTATTTT
CASSIRSASGTDTQYF
>TRBV19|TRBD2|.|TRBJ2-1
TGTGCCAGTCGACTAGCGGCCTACAATGAGCAGTTCTTC
CASRLAAYNEQFF
>TRBV12-2|.|.|TRBJ2-1
TGTGCAAGTCGCTTATGCGGGAGATCCTACAATGAGCAGTTCTTC
CASRLCGRSYNEQFF
>TRBV2|TRBD1|once|TRBJ2-7
TGTGCCAGCAGTGGGGACAGCTACGAGCAGTACTTC
CASSGDSYEQYF
>TRBV28|TRBD1|.|TRBJ1-5
TGTGCCAGCAGTTCGAGACAGGGGCTTCAGCCCCAGCATTTT
CASSSRQGLQPQHF
>TRBV5-1|.|.|TRBJ1-4
TGCGCCAGCAGCTTGGGGGCTGTAATAACTAATGAAAAACTGTTTTTT
CASSLGAVITNEKLFF
>TRBV12-3/TRBV12-4|.|.|TRBJ2-2
TGTGCCAGCAGGCTCTCTAGATCCGGGGAGCTGTTTTTT
CASRLSRSGELFF
>TRBV7-6|.|.|TRBJ2-3
TGTGCCAGCAGCTTAGTGAGGCCAGCGGAGATCACAGATACGCAGTATTTT
CASSLVRPAEITDTQYF
>TRBV2|TRBD1|.|TRBJ1-4
TGTGCCAGCAAGGGGGCAGGGGTTAATGAAAAACTGTTTTTT
CASKGAGVNEKLFF
>TRBV28|TRBD2|.|TRBJ2-6
TGTGCCAGCAGTCGGGGGACTAGCGGGAGGTGTGGGGCCAACGTCCTGACTTTC
CASSRGTSGRCGANVLTF
>TRBV5-1|TRBD1|once|TRBJ2-5
TGCGCCACAGGAGGGACAGGGAAAGAGACCCAGTACTTC
CATGGTGKETQYF
>TRBV7-9|TRBD2|.|TRBJ2-1
TGTGCCAGCAGCTTACCACGGGGCGGGAGCGAAAATGAGCAGTTCTTC
CASSLPRGGSENEQFF
>TRBV7-9|TRBD2|.|TRBJ2-3
TGTGCCAGCAGCTTAATTAGTTGGGGTCGACTAGCGGTCACAGATACGCAGTATTTT
CASSLISWGRLAVTDTQYF
>TRBV12-2|.|.|TRBJ2-3
TGTGCAAGTCGCCCCTCCCCGGGACAGGGGGCAGATACGCAGTATTTT
CASRPSPGQGADTQYF
>TRBV2|TRBD1|.|TRBJ2-7
TGTGCCAGCAGTGAAGCGCCTGGGACAGACTACGAGCAGTACTTC
CASSEAPGTDYEQYF
>TRBV19|TRBD1|few|TRBJ1-1
TGTGCCAGTAGTATAGATACAGGGGCGCACACTGAAGCTTTCTTT
CASSIDTGAHTEAFF
>TRBV3-1/TRBV3-2|TRBD2|once|TRBJ2-3
TGTGCCAGCAGCCAAGGAACTAGCGGGAGGAGCACAGATACGCAGTATTTT
CASSQGTSGRSTDTQYF
>TRBV27|TRBD2|.|TRBJ2-5
TGTGCCAGCAGTTTAAAGCCCCCGACAGGGGTTGGTGGTAGCGGGAGGGCCAGAGGAGAGACCCAGTACTTC
CASSLKPPTGVGGSGRARGETQYF
>TRBV18|.|.|TRBJ1-1
TGTGCCAGCTCACCGGGAGACAACACTGAAGCTTTCTTT
CASSPGDNTEAFF
>TRBV28|.|.|TRBJ1-6
TGTGCCAGCAGCCCACCTCGGACAGATAATTCACCCCTCCACTTT
CASSPPRTDNSPLHF
>TRBV6-4|.|.|TRBJ2-3
TGTGCCAGCAGTGACGGACCCGGGGGATACACAGATACGCAGTATTTT
CASSDGPGGYTDTQYF
>TRBV6-6|TRBD1|.|TRBJ1-5
TGTGCCAGCAGGACAGGGGGGTTTGGTCAGCCCCAGCATTTT
CASRTGGFGQPQHF
>TRBV11-3|.|.|TRBJ2-1
TGTGCCAGCAGCTTTTCCCTCCTCAGCAATGAGCAGTTCTTC
CASSFSLLSNEQFF
>TRBV18|.|.|TRBJ1-5
TGTGCCAGCTCACCAGCCGAGGGGGGGAATCAGCCCCAGCATTTT
CASSPAEGGNQPQHF
>TRBV5-8|TRBD1|.|TRBJ1-4
TGTGCCAGCAGCGCGTCGGGACAGGCGGTAGCGGATGAAAAACTGTTTTTT
CASSASGQAVADEKLFF
>TRBV5-1|.|.|TRBJ1-1
TGCGCCAGCAGCTTGAGGGGTCGGGACACTGAAGCTTTCTTT
CASSLRGRDTEAFF
>TRBV4-1|.|.|TRBJ1-5
TGCGCCAGCAGCCAAGATGCGCAGGTAGGCCAGCCCCAGCATTTT
CASSQDAQVGQPQHF
>TRBV7-2|TRBD1|.|TRBJ2-7
TGTGCCAGCAGCTCAGAGCAGGGGGCAGGGTACGAGCAGTACTTC
CASSSEQGAGYEQYF
>TRBV5-1|TRBD2|.|TRBJ2-3
TGCGCCAGCAGCTTCGGGACTAGCGGGAGAGATACGCAGTATTTT
CASSFGTSGRDTQYF
>TRBV3-1/TRBV3-2|.|.|TRBJ1-5
TGTGCCAGCAGCCAAGACTGGCAGGGCAATCAGCCCCAGCATTTT
CASSQDWQGNQPQHF
>TRBV5-1|TRBD2|.|TRBJ2-7
TGCGCCAGCAGCCCGGGGGGATCGGCACCCGGGGTCCACGAGCAGTACTTC
CASSPGGSAPGVHEQYF
>TRBV28|TRBD2|.|TRBJ2-5
TGTGCCAGCAGCGGGACTGAAGGACTAGCGGTGCAAGAGACCCAGTACTTC
CASSGTEGLAVQETQYF
>TRBV5-5|TRBD2|.|TRBJ2-3
TGTGCCAGCAGCTTTAGCGGGGGGGCTAGCACAGATACGCAGTATTTT
CASSFSGGASTDTQYF
>TRBV5-1|TRBD2|.|TRBJ2-3
TGCGCCAGCAGCTTAAGCGGGAGGGACACAGATACGCAGTATTTT
CASSLSGRDTDTQYF
>TRBV11-2|TRBD1|.|TRBJ2-2
TGTGCCAGCAGCTTAGGATACAACCGGGACAGTAACACCGGGGAGCTGTTTTTT
CASSLGYNRDSNTGELFF
>TRBV5-1|.|.|TRBJ2-7
TGCGCCAGCAGCTTACTCCACGAGCAGTACTTC
CASSLLHEQYF
>TRBV4-1|.|once|TRBJ1-1
TGCGCCAGCAGCCAAACCGGGACATTTGGAACTGAAGCTTTCTTT
CASSQTGTFGTEAFF
>TRBV28|TRBD1|.|TRBJ1-2
TGTGCCAGCAGTTTATTGGCCGGGACAGGGTCGTACTATGGCTACACCTTC
CASSLLAGTGSYYGYTF
>TRBV28|TRBD1|.|TRBJ2-1
TGTGCCGTACCCGGGACAGGGAACAATGAGCAGTTCTTC
CAVPGTGNNEQFF
>TRBV12-5|.|.|TRBJ2-3
TGTGCTAGTGGTTTGGAGGGGTCAGATACGCAGTATTTT
CASGLEGSDTQYF
>TRBV5-6|TRBD1|.|TRBJ2-5
TGTGCCAGCAGCATATCAGTCGGACAGGACTGGATAGAGACCCAGTACTTC
CASSISVGQDWIETQYF
>TRBV4-1|.|.|TRBJ1-6
TGCGCCAGCAGCCAAGGGGGAGGTATTAGCTCCTATAATTCACCCCTCCACTTT
CASSQGGGISSYNSPLHF
>TRBV6-2/TRBV6-3|TRBD1|.|TRBJ2-1
TGTGCCAGCAGTTCCCTCCTACCCGACAGGGTGGAGTTCTTC
CASSSLLPDRVEFF
>TRBV9|TRBD2|.|TRBJ2-7
TGTGCCAGCAGCGTCGGGTGGGAGGGCCGATACGAGCAGTACTTC
CASSVGWEGRYEQYF
>TRBV28|TRBD2|.|TRBJ2-7
TGTGCCAGCAGCCAACTAAGGCCCGGGGGGGACTACTCCTACGAGCAGTACTTC
CASSQLRPGGDYSYEQYF